This T cell receptor beta chain was observed in a study of blood T cell repertoires in COVID-19. CDR1 is SEHNR, CDR2 FQNEAQ, per germline (reference sequence). Trimming stripped 5 bases from V and 5 bases from J, with 16 bases between. The CDR3 has 15 residues. This clone was detected once. The method was immunoSEQ multiplex PCR; TCRdb's version includes in-frame clones alone and lacks a portion of them. This table has some 490,000 clones, roughly nine tenths appearing once. The study recruited people aged 18 to 89 years across about 25 US areas. Clinical history as reported by participants underpinned cohort assignment.

The material sequenced was PBMCs or T cells enriched from blood (not recorded which). The source is a woman aged 55-69 years who had recovered from COVID-19. The rearrangement links TRBV7-9 to TRBJ2-1; tentatively, D is TRBD1 (5 bases). CDR3 residues: CASSPQGNPHNEQFF. DNA of the CDR3: TGTGCCAGCAGCCCCCAGGGAAATCCCCACAATGAGCAGTTCTTC.